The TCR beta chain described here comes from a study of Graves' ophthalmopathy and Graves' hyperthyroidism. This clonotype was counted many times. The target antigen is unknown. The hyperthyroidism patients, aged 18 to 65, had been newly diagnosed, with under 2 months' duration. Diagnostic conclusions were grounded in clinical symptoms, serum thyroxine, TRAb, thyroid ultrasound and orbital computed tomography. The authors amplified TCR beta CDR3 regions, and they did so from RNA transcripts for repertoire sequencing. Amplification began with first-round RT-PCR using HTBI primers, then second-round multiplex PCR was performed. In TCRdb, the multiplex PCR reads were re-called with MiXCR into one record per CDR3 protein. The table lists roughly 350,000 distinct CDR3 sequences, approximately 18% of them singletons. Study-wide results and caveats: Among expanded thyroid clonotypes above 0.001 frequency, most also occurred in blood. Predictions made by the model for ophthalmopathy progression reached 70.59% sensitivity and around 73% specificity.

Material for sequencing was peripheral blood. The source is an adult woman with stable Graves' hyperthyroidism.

The CDR3 loop reads CASSYSTSFQETQYF. Here the CDR3 DNA reads TGTGCCAGCAGTTACAGCACTAGCTTCCAAGAGACCCAGTACTTC. The chain recombines TRBV6-5 with TRBJ2-5, with a possible D match to TRBD2 (6 bases). Germline V gene data show CDR1 as MNHEY and CDR2 as SVGAGI. This CDR3 is built from 15 residues. Trimming removed 2 bases from V and 1 base from J, with 11 bases in between.